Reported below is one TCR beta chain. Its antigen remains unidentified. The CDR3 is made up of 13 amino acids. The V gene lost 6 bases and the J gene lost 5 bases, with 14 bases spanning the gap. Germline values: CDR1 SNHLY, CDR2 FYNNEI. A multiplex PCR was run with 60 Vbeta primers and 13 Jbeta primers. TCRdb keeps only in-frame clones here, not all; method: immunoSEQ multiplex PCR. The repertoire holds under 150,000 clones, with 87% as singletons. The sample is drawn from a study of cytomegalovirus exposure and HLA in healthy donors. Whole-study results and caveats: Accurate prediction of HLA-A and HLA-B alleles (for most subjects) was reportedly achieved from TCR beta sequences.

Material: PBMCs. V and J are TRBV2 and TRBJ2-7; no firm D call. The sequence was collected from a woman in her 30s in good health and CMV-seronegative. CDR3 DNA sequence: TGTGCCAGCAGGAGGCCAAACGCGGACGAGCAGTACTTC. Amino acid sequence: CASRRPNADEQYF.